Each of the 32 T cell receptor beta chains below was sequenced from the same sample in a study of spatial heterogeneity in lung cancer. General study points: Counts of expanded alpha and beta TCRs within tumors tracked the tumor nonsynonymous mutation count.

TCRdb ran MiXCR on the 5' RACE reads and lists one entry per CDR3 protein. The data contain about 3,400 distinct CDR3 sequences, around 15% of them singletons. For these receptors, no antigen is known. Time point in this sample: sample taken at primary tumor resection. The sample in question was lung tumor tissue, obtained at surgery. Receptors originate from a female donor with early-stage non-small cell lung cancer.

By proportion, this clonotype is medium-sized (0.01 to 0.1%). The J gene is TRBJ2-3, the V gene TRBV11-2, with 12 nucleotides matching TRBD2. In germline, CDR1 is SGHAT, CDR2 FQNNGV. J was trimmed by 6 bases and V by 5 bases; bases with no gene match: 3. The CDR3 totals 14 residues. CDR3: CASSPSGRGDTQYF. CDR3 nucleotide sequence: TGTGCCAGCAGCCCTAGCGGGAGGGGCGATACGCAGTATTTT.

Judged by abundance, this clonotype is medium-sized (0.01 to 0.1%). This chain links TRBV7-6 with TRBJ2-1; 7 nucleotides line up with TRBD2. Germline-derived CDR1 and CDR2 are SGHVS and FNYEAQ. CDR3 length equals 16 residues. J gave up 9 bases and V 0 bases, and 11 bases lay outside the gene matches. The CDR3 here is CASSLAGTTDVSEQFF. The CDR3 region has the DNA TGTGCCAGCAGCTTAGCCGGGACTACCGACGTCTCTGAGCAGTTCTTC.

By proportion, this clonotype is medium-sized. This sequence joins TRBV13 and TRBJ1-1, with 7 bases that match TRBD1. CDR1 and CDR2 (germline): PRHDT, FYEKMQ (reference sequence). Trimming removed 5 bases from V and 6 bases from J; junction bases left unmatched: 6. This CDR3 has 13 amino acids. CDR3 in amino acids: CASSRRGGSEAFF. CDR3 nucleotide sequence: TGTGCCAGCAGCCGGAGAGGGGGCTCTGAAGCTTTCTTT.

This clonotype ranks as medium-sized (0.01 to 0.1%). This chain joins TRBV7-9 and TRBJ2-5, with 7 bases fitting TRBD1. The CDR3 is made up of 16 amino acids. V was pared by 3 bases and J by 0 bases, with 7 bases of the junction left unmatched. Germline CDR1 reads SEHNR; CDR2 reads FQNEAQ (reference sequence). This chain's CDR3 is CASSFPTGLYQETQYF. The CDR3 coding sequence is TGTGCCAGCAGCTTTCCGACAGGGTTGTACCAAGAGACCCAGTACTTC. Based on the CDR3 plus reference TRBV7-9 and TRBJ2-5, the full variable domain is DTGVSQNPRHKITKRGQNVTFRCDPISEHNRLYWYRQTLGQGPEFLTYFQNEAQLEKSRLLSDRFSAERPKGSFSTLEIQRTEQGDSAMYLCASSFPTGLYQETQYFGPGTRLLVL.

This clonotype was recorded many times. At one boundary the junction diverges from the germline segment, which might be a read error. This chain connects TRBV24-1 to TRBJ1-5, with TRBD1 identical over 11 bases. The CDR3 consists of 15 residues. Per the germline V gene, CDR1 is KGHDR and CDR2 is SFDVKD. The CDR3 is CVTSDIGQGAQPQHF. The CDR3 DNA reads as TGTGTCACCAGTGACATCGGACAGGGGGCTCAGCCCCAGCATTTT.

On this clonotype: A much more abundant neighbour one base away suggests this may be a read error. This chain uses TRBV6-5 with TRBJ1-1, with D possibly being TRBD1 (6 bases). The CDR3 runs 14 residues. Germline CDR1 is MNHEY and CDR2 is SVGAGI. DNA for the CDR3: TGTGCCAGCAGCGGGACCAAGAGGACAGACGAAGCTTTATTT. This encodes CASSGTKRTDEALF.

The V and J genes are TRBV29-1 and TRBJ1-2, with 7 nucleotides matching TRBD1. V was clipped by 4 bases and J by 4 bases; unmatched bases: 9. The CDR3 totals 14 residues. Germline CDR1 and CDR2: SQVTM and ANQGSEA. CDR3 bases: TGCAGCGTTGGCACAGGGGAGGGGATCTATGGCTACACCTTC. Translating gives CSVGTGEGIYGYTF.

This clonotype is medium-sized within its sample. The gene calls are TRBV15 and TRBJ2-7, with a weak D call TRBD2 (5 bases). V was clipped by 3 bases and J by 0 bases, with 12 bases between them. Germline assignment: CDR1 LNHNV and CDR2 YYDKDF (reference sequence). The CDR3 is 15 residues long. The DNA for the CDR3 is TGTGCCACCAGCAGCAAGCGGCATAGCTCCTACGAGCAGTACTTC. The encoded protein is CATSSKRHSSYEQYF.

This clonotype is medium-sized (0.01 to 0.1%) within its sample. This chain uses TRBV7-3 with TRBJ2-1; D gene uncertain. CDR3 length: 15 amino acids. Deletions cut 5 bases from V and 5 bases from J, with 16 bases between. CDR1 and CDR2 from the germline V gene are SGHTA and FQGTGA. CDR3 protein: CASSLIEAADNEQFF. The CDR3 DNA sequence: TGTGCCAGCAGCCTGATAGAAGCAGCCGACAATGAGCAGTTCTTC.

In its sample, this clonotype ranks as large. The rearrangement joins TRBV11-2 to TRBJ1-2; D not resolved. Per germline, CDR1 SGHAT and CDR2 FQNNGV. The CDR3 has 14 amino acids. Trimming left V 0 bases short and J 2 bases short, with 7 bases between. In DNA form, the CDR3 reads TGTGCCAGCAGCTTAGATCAAATAAACTATGGCTACACCTTC. Protein sequence: CASSLDQINYGYTF.

The chain uses TRBV5-1 and TRBJ2-7; TRBD2 agrees at 13 bases. CDR1 is SGHRS and CDR2 is YFSETQ in the germline V gene. Losses at the gene ends were 4 bases for V and 3 bases for J; bases not matched to a gene: 4. The CDR3 has 15 amino acids. Here the CDR3 reads CASSIGTSGDYEQYF. The CDR3 coding sequence is TGCGCCAGCAGCATCGGGACTAGCGGGGACTACGAGCAGTACTTC. The whole variable domain, filled in from reference TRBV5-1 and TRBJ2-7, reads KAGVTQTPRYLIKTRGQQVTLSCSPISGHRSVSWYQQTPGQGLQFLFEYFSETQRNKGNFPGRFSGRQFSNSRSEMNVSTLELGDSALYLCASSIGTSGDYEQYFGPGTRLTVT.

This clonotype counts as medium-sized (0.01 to 0.1%). The genes are TRBV5-1 and TRBJ2-5, with 12 bases fitting TRBD2. V lost 0 bases, J lost 3 bases, and 0 bases stayed unmatched. The CDR3 has 15 residues. Per germline, CDR1 SGHRS and CDR2 YFSETQ. The CDR3: CASSLGTSGKETQYF. The CDR3 nucleotides read TGCGCCAGCAGCTTGGGGACTAGCGGGAAAGAGACCCAGTACTTC.

This clonotype was seen a handful of times. The V gene is TRBV20-1, the J gene TRBJ2-5, with 7 bases fitting TRBD2. Trimming removed 0 bases from V and 3 bases from J; junction bases left unmatched: 7. This CDR3 has 15 amino acids. CDR1 is DFQATT, CDR2 SNEGSKA, per germline (reference sequence). The CDR3 protein is CSARDLRLAEETQYF. DNA for the CDR3: TGCAGTGCTAGAGATCTAAGGCTAGCGGAAGAGACCCAGTACTTC.

This clonotype appeared once. This sequence joins TRBV28 and TRBJ2-3, with 10 bases lining up with TRBD2. From germline, CDR1 is MDHEN and CDR2 SYDVKM. V shed 6 bases and J 5 bases; nucleotides not matched to a gene: 5. The CDR3 has 14 residues. DNA of the CDR3: TGTGCCAGCAGACGTAGCGGGGGGCGAGATACGCAGTATTTT. This sequence encodes CASRRSGGRDTQYF.

This clonotype is deemed medium-sized. The J gene is TRBJ2-5, the V gene TRBV25-1, with D unresolved. V lost 1 base to trimming and J lost 7 bases, with 19 bases between them. This CDR3 has 16 amino acids. Looked up from germline, CDR1 is MGHDK and CDR2 is SYGVNS. For the CDR3, the DNA is TGTGCCAGCAGTGAATCTGACCTTACCCTTGTCTGGACCCAGTACTTC. Amino acids: CASSESDLTLVWTQYF. Full variable domain (missing parts from reference TRBV25-1 and TRBJ2-5): EADIYQTPRYLVIGTGKKITLECSQTMGHDKMYWYQQDPGMELHLIHYSYGVNSTEKGDLSSESTVSRIRTEHFPLTLESARPSHTSQYLCASSESDLTLVWTQYFGPGTRLLVL.

In its sample, this clonotype was seen a few times. The chain carries TRBV6-5 and TRBJ2-3; 10 positions match TRBD2. With V trimmed by 5 bases and J by 3 bases, 11 bases remained unmatched. Germline values: CDR1 MNHEY, CDR2 SVGAGI. The CDR3 runs 17 residues. In nucleotides, the CDR3 is TGTGCCAGCAGTCAGACTAGCGGGTTTGGAGGGACAGATACGCAGTATTTT. Translation gives CASSQTSGFGGTDTQYF.

A few counts support this clonotype. The J gene is TRBJ2-7, the V gene TRBV6-5; unclear D gene. V was shortened by 8 bases and J by 3 bases, with 14 bases between the two germline ends. This CDR3 has 13 residues. The germline CDR1 and CDR2 sequences are MNHEY and SVGAGI. The CDR3 DNA follows: TGTGCCAGCGGGGAAGGCCCTATCTACGAGCAGTACTTC. This codes for CASGEGPIYEQYF.

This clonotype has only a few counts. The chain's CDR3 is CSMEQGGTDTQYF. For the CDR3, the DNA is TGCAGCATGGAACAGGGAGGGACAGATACGCAGTATTTT. The V gene is TRBV29-1, the J gene TRBJ2-3; maybe TRBD2 (7 bases). Between the trimmed V and J ends, which lost 8 bases and 3 bases, there was a span of 15 bases. The CDR3 extends over 13 amino acids. The germline V gene encodes CDR1 SQVTM and CDR2 ANQGSEA.

This clonotype came up many times. The V and J genes are TRBV29-1 and TRBJ2-2; 11 nucleotides agree with TRBD2. The CDR3 covers 16 residues. The trim removed 6 bases at V and 5 bases at J, leaving 11 bases unmatched. Germline lookup yields CDR1 SQVTM and CDR2 ANQGSEA. For the CDR3, the DNA is TGCAGCGTGAAGTCGGGACTAGCGGATGGTACCGGGGAGCTGTTTTTT. It specifies CSVKSGLADGTGELFF.

This clonotype is termed medium-sized. One end of the junction is discordant with germline, which a read error may explain. The chain employs TRBV7-6 and TRBJ2-1, with a weak D call TRBD2 (6 bases). The CDR3 extends over 15 amino acids. Per germline, CDR1 SGHVS and CDR2 FNYEAQ. CDR3 DNA: TGTGCCAGCAGCCTTACGGGGGAGCCCAACAATGAGCAGTTATTC. Protein product: CASSLTGEPNNEQLF.

In its sample, this clonotype is medium-sized. This chain joins TRBV19 and TRBJ1-5; no definite D call. The V and J ends lost 4 bases and 6 bases respectively, with 19 bases between them. CDR1 is LNHDA, CDR2 SQIVND, per germline (reference sequence). CDR3 length: 16 residues. CDR3 region: CASSSPILGFSQPQHF. The CDR3 nucleotides are TGTGCCAGTAGTAGCCCGATTTTGGGGTTCAGTCAGCCCCAGCATTTT.

By share of the sample, this clonotype is medium-sized. V is TRBV11-2 and J is TRBJ2-3; D may be TRBD2 (5 bases). Germline values: CDR1 SGHAT, CDR2 FQNNGV. V gave up 1 base and J gave up 1 base, with 9 bases separating them. This CDR3 contains 15 residues. In DNA, the CDR3 is TGTGCCAGCAGCTTAGTGAGGGTGGGCACAGATACGCAGTATTTT. Protein sequence: CASSLVRVGTDTQYF.

This clonotype is termed large. The chain is built from TRBV20-1 and TRBJ2-1; 12 bases line up with TRBD2. Germline trimming cut 4 bases from V and 9 bases from J; bases unmatched to any gene: 7. The CDR3 is 14 residues long. The germline gives CDR1 DFQATT, CDR2 SNEGSKA (reference sequence). CDR3 sequence reads: CSAKTSGRGGEQFF. DNA of the CDR3: TGCAGTGCTAAGACTAGCGGGAGAGGAGGTGAGCAGTTCTTC.

This chain uses TRBV12-3 or TRBV12-4 with TRBJ1-2, with TRBD1 matching 7 bases. Trimming at V came to 5 bases and at J to 8 bases, leaving 11 bases not matched to a gene. CDR3 length equals 14 residues. CDR3 amino acids: CASSRTGKTWGYTF. CDR3 DNA sequence: TGTGCCAGCAGTCGGACAGGAAAGACCTGGGGCTACACCTTC.

By proportion, this clonotype is medium-sized. A junction end diverges from the germline sequence, so it may reflect a read error. The V gene is TRBV18, the J gene TRBJ1-1; the D is unclear. Per the germline V gene, CDR1 is KGHSH and CDR2 is LQKENI. The CDR3 spans 16 residues. The CDR3 DNA is TGTGCCAACTCACCACCCGGGTACCCCTCGAACACTGAAGCTTTCTTT. Encoded protein: CANSPPGYPSNTEAFF.

Within the sample, this clonotype is medium-sized. CDR3 bases: TGTGCCAGCAGCGGTAGCGGGAGGTGGACCGGGGAGCTGTTTTTT. Protein sequence: CASSGSGRWTGELFF. The genes are TRBV9 and TRBJ2-2; 10 nucleotides align to TRBD2. The CDR3 consists of 15 residues. The V gene's germline CDR1 is SGDLS and CDR2 YYNGEE. V was clipped by 3 bases and J by 5 bases; unmatched bases: 4.

J is TRBJ1-1 and V is TRBV6-2 or TRBV6-3; a weak D match, TRBD1 (5 bases). V lost 0 bases, J lost 4 bases, and 18 bases lay in between. The CDR3 loop spans 17 amino acids. Germline V CDR1 and CDR2: MNHEY, SVGEGT. The DNA for the CDR3 is TGTGCCAGCAGTTACTCGTGGGCTCTAACCGGGGCCACTGAAGCTTTCTTT. Its protein product is CASSYSWALTGATEAFF.

By share, this clonotype counts as medium-sized. The rearrangement links TRBV28 to TRBJ1-1; 7 nucleotides match TRBD1. Germline CDR1 MDHEN, CDR2 SYDVKM. J gave up 3 bases and V 3 bases, and 4 bases lay outside the gene matches. CDR3 length: 14 residues. Here the CDR3 reads CASSLNRGDTEAFF. Here the CDR3 DNA reads TGTGCCAGCAGTTTGAACAGGGGCGACACTGAAGCTTTCTTT.

By sample fraction, this clonotype is medium-sized (0.01 to 0.1%). V and J are TRBV7-8 and TRBJ1-2, with TRBD1 identical over 7 bases. The CDR3 has 13 amino acids. In germline, CDR1 is SGHVS, CDR2 FQNEAQ. The ends lost 5 bases at V and 2 bases at J; junction bases unmatched: 2. CDR3 loop: CASSRDSNYGYTF. The CDR3 nucleotides are TGTGCCAGCAGCCGGGACAGCAACTATGGCTACACCTTC.

This clonotype is termed medium-sized (0.01 to 0.1%). The chain carries TRBV5-1 and TRBJ2-2; TRBD2 matches 7 bases. This CDR3 is built from 16 residues. Germline V lookup: CDR1 SGHRS, CDR2 YFSETQ. The V gene end was trimmed by 3 bases and the J gene end by 4 bases; junction bases not matched to a gene: 9. In DNA, the CDR3 is TGCGCCAGCAGCTCCGGGACTACATCGACCACCGGGGAGCTGTTTTTT. This gives the protein CASSSGTTSTTGELFF.

This sequence joins TRBV28 and TRBJ2-2, with D maybe TRBD2 (5 bases). With 7 bases removed from V and 1 base from J, the gap between germline ends came to 7 bases. Looked up from germline, CDR1 is MDHEN and CDR2 is SYDVKM. The CDR3 totals 13 residues. CDR3: CASTEGNTGELFF. The CDR3 coding sequence is TGTGCCAGCACCGAGGGGAACACCGGGGAGCTGTTTTTT.

V and J are TRBV10-2 and TRBJ1-4, with D maybe TRBD1 (6 bases). With 5 bases removed from V and 8 bases from J, the gap between germline ends came to 18 bases. CDR3 size: 15 residues. From germline, CDR1 is WSHSY and CDR2 SAAADI. The CDR3 nucleotides read TGCGCCAGCAGTTCACAGGGAAGGCTGGAAGAAAAACTGTTTTTT. This sequence encodes CASSSQGRLEEKLFF.